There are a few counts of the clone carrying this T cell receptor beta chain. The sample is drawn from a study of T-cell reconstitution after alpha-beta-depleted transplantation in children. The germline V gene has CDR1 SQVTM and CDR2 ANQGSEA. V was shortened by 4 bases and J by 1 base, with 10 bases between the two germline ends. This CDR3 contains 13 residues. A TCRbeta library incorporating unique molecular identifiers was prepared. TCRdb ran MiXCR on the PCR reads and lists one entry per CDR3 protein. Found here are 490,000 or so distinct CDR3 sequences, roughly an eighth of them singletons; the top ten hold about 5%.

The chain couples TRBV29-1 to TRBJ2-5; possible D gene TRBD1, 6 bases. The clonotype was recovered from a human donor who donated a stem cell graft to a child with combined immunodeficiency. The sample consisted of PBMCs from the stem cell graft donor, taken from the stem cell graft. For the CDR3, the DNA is TGCAGCGTTGGGACAGTGATCCAAGAGACCCAGTACTTC. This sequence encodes CSVGTVIQETQYF. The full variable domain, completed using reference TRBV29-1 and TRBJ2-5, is SAVISQKPSRDICQRGTSLTIQCQVDSQVTMMFWYRQQPGQSLTLIATANQGSEATYESGFVIDKFPISRPNLTFSTLTVSNMSPEDSSIYLCSVGTVIQETQYFGPGTRLLVL.